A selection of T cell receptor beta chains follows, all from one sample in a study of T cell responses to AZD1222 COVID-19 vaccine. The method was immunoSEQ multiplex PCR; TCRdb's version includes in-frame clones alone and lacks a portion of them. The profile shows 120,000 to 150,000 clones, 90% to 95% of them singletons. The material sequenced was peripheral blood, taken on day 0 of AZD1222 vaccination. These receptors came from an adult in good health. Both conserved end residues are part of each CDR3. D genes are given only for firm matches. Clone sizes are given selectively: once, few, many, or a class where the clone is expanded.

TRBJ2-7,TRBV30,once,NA,TGTGCCTGGGTAGGACAGACGGGATCCGAGCAGTACTTC,CAWVGQTGSEQYF
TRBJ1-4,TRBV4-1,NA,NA,TGCGCCAGCAGCCAAGAGGCCGCCACAACTAATGAAAAACTGTTTTTT,CASSQEAATTNEKLFF
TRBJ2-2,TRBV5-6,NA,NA,TGTGCCAGCAGCTTGCTATCGCCAGGGGGGGCCGGGGAGCTGTTTTTT,CASSLLSPGGAGELFF
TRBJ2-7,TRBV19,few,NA,TGTGCCAGTAGTACCACGTGGGACATTAGCTACGAGCAGTACTTC,CASSTTWDISYEQYF
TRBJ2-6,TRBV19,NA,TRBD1,TGTGCCAGTAGGCCACCTGGGACAGGGGGATCGGGGGCCAACGTCCTGACTTTC,CASRPPGTGGSGANVLTF
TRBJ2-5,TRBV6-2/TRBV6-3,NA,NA,TGTGCCAGCAGTAATGGGGGGGCGCGGGGGACCCAGTACTTC,CASSNGGARGTQYF
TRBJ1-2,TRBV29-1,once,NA,TGCAGCGTTGAAGGGACAGAGACCTATGGCTACACCTTC,CSVEGTETYGYTF
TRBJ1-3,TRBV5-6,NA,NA,TGTGCCAGCAGCCATCGCTCTGGAAACACCATATATTTT,CASSHRSGNTIYF
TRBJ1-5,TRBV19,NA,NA,TGTGCCAGTAGTATAGACAGCGGGATAAGCAATCAGCCCCAGCATTTT,CASSIDSGISNQPQHF
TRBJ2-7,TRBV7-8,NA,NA,TGTGCCAGCAGCTTAGGTGGGGACCTGAGATCTTACGAGCAGTACTTC,CASSLGGDLRSYEQYF
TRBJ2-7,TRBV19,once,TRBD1,TGTGCCAGTAGTGCGACAGGGAGCGAGCAGTACTTC,CASSATGSEQYF
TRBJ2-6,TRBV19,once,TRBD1,TGTGCCAGTAGTATCTCAGGGGGAGTTGTCCTGACTTTC,CASSISGGVVLTF
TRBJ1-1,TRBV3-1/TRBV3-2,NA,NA,TGTGCCAGCAGCCCGCACCCAGGGTTTCGTCCTATGAACACTGAAGCTTTCTTT,CASSPHPGFRPMNTEAFF
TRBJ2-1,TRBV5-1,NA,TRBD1,TGCGCCAGCAGCCCCGGGACAGCCGGGGAAGGCGGCCATGAGCAGTTCTTC,CASSPGTAGEGGHEQFF
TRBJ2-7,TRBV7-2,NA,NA,TGTGCCAGCTCGGTCGGCTTAACCTACGAGCAGTACTTC,CASSVGLTYEQYF
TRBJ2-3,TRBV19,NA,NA,TGTGCCAGTAGCAAGCGGCCCACAGATACGCAGTATTTT,CASSKRPTDTQYF
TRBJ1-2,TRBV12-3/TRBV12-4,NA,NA,TGTGCCAGCAGCAGGAAACGGGGAGGGGGCTACACCTTC,CASSRKRGGGYTF
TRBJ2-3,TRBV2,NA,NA,TGTGCCAGCAAGAGCAGCACAGATACGCAGTATTTT,CASKSSTDTQYF
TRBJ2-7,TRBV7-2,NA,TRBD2,TGTGCCAGCAGCCCTAGCGGGGCCCGCTCCTACGAGCAGTACTTC,CASSPSGARSYEQYF
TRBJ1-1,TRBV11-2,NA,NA,TGTGCCAGCAGCTTAGTGTCAGGGGACACTGAAGCTTTCTTT,CASSLVSGDTEAFF
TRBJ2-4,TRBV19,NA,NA,TGTGCCAGTGCCAGGACAGGGAGGGACCAAAACATTCAGTACTTC,CASARTGRDQNIQYF
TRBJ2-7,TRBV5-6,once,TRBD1,TGTGCCAGCAGCTTGGGGGTGGACAGGGGTTTCTACGAGCAGTACTTC,CASSLGVDRGFYEQYF
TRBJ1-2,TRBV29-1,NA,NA,TGCAGCGCACTCGAGGGGGGAAGAGACGGCTACACCTTC,CSALEGGRDGYTF
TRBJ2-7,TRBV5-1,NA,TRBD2,TGCGCCAGCAGCCTGGGAGCGGGGGCTTCGTACGAGCAGTACTTC,CASSLGAGASYEQYF
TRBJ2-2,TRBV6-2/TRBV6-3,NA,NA,TGTGCCAGCAGTAGGGGACACACCATTTCCAGGGCCGGGGAGCTGTTTTTT,CASSRGHTISRAGELFF
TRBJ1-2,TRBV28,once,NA,TGTGCCAGCAGTTTGTCCCAGGGAAGAGTGTATGGCTACACCTTC,CASSLSQGRVYGYTF
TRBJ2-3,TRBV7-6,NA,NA,TGTGCCAGCAGCTTAGCCAGCACAGATACGCAGTATTTT,CASSLASTDTQYF
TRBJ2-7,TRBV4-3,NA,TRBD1,TGCGCCAGCAGCCAAGAGCAGGGGGAGTCCTACGAGCAGTACTTC,CASSQEQGESYEQYF
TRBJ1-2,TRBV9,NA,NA,TGTGCCAGCAGCGCCCTGGGGGCAGGGGAAGGCTACACCTTC,CASSALGAGEGYTF
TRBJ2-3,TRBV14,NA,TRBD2,TGTGCCAGCAGCCAAGAACTAGCGGGAGGGCAGATTACAGATACGCAGTATTTT,CASSQELAGGQITDTQYF
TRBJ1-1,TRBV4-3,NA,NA,TGCGCCAGCAGCGAAGATTTGATGAGCGGGGGATTATTAGACACTGAAGCTTTCTTT,CASSEDLMSGGLLDTEAFF
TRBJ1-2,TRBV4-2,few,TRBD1,TGTGCCAGCAGCCCCCCTACGGGACAGCCTATCTACACCTTC,CASSPPTGQPIYTF
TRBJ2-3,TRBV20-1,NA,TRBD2,TGCAGTGCTAGTTTCCTAGCGGGGGAAAGCACAGATACGCAGTATTTT,CSASFLAGESTDTQYF
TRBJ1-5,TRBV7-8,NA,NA,TGTGCCAGCAGCTCATCAGGGAGGAATCAGCCCCAGCATTTT,CASSSSGRNQPQHF
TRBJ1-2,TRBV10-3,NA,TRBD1,TGTGCCATCTCAGGGGGGACAGGAATTAACTATGGCTACACCTTC,CAISGGTGINYGYTF
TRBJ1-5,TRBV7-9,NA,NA,TGTGCCAGCAGCTTAAAAGGGGATCAGCCCCAGCATTTT,CASSLKGDQPQHF